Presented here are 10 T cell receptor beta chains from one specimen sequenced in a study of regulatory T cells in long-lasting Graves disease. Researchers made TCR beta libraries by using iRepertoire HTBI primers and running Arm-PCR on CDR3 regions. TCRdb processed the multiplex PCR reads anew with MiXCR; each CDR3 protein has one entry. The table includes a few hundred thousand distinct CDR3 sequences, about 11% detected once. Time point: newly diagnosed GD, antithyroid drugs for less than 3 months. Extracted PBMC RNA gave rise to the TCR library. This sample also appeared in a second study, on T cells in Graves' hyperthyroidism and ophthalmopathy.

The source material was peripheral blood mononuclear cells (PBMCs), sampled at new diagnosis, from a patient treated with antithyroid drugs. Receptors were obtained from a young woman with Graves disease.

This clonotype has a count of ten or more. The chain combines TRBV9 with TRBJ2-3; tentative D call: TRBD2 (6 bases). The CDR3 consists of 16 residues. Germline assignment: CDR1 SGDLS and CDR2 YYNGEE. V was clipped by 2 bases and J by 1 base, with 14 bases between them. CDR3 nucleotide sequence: TGTGCCAGCAGCGTGCCCGGGGGAAGAGGCACAGATACGCAGTATTTT. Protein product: CASSVPGGRGTDTQYF.

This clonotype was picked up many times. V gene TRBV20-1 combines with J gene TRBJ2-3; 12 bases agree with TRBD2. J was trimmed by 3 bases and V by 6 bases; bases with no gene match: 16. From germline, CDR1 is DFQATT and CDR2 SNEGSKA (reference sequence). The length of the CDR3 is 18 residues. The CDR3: CSAEGETSGRSGTDTQYF. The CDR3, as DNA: TGCAGTGCCGAGGGCGAAACTAGCGGGAGGTCTGGAACAGATACGCAGTATTTT.

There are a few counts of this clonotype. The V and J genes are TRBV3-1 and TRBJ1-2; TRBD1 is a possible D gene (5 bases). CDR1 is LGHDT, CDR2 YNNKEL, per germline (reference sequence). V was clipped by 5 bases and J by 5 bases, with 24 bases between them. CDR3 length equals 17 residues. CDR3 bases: TGTGCCAGCAGCAGCCAAGGACCAGCCGGGACCCTATATGGCTACACCTTC. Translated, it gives CASSSQGPAGTLYGYTF.

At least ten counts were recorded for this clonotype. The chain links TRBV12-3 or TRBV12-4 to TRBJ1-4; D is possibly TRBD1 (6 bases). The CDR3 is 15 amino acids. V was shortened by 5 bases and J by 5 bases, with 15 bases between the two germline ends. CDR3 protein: CASSAGRGVNEKLFF. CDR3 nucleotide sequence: TGTGCCAGCAGTGCTGGCAGGGGTGTAAATGAAAAACTGTTTTTT.

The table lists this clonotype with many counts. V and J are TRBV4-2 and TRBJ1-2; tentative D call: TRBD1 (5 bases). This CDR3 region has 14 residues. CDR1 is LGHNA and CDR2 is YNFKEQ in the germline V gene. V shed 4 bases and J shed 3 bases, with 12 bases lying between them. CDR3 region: CASSPGGDYYGYTF. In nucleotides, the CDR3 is TGTGCCAGCAGCCCGGGGGGGGATTACTATGGCTACACCTTC.

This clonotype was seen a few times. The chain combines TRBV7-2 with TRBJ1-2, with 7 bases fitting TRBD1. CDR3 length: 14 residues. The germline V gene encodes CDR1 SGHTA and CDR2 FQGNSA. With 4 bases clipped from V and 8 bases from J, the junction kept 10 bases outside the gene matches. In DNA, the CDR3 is TGTGCCAGCAGCTCGAGACAGGGCTTAGAGGGCTACACCTTC. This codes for CASSSRQGLEGYTF.

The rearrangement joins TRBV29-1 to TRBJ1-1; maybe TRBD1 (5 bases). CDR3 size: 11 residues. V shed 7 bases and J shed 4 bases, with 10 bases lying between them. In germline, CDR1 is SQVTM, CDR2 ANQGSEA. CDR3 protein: CSGGGVTEAFF. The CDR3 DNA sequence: TGCAGCGGGGGGGGGGTCACTGAAGCTTTCTTT.

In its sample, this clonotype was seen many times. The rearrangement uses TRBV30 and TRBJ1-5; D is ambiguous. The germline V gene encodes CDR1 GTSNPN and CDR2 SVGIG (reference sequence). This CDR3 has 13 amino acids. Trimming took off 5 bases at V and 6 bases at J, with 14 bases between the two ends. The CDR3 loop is CAWQLGGSQPQHF. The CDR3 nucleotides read TGTGCCTGGCAATTGGGAGGGTCTCAGCCCCAGCATTTT.

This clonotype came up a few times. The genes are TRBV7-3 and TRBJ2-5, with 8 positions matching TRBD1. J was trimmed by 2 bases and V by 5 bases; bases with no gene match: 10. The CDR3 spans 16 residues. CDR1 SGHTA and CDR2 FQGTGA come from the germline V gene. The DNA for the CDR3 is TGTGCCAGCAGCCTAGGGGACAGGCCTTCACAAGAGACCCAGTACTTC. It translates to CASSLGDRPSQETQYF.

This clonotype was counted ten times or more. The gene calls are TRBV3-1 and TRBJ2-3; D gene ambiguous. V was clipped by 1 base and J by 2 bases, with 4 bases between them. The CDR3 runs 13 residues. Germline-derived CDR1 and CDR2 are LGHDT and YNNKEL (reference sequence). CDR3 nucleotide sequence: TGTGCCAGCAGCCAAGTGAACACAGATACGCAGTATTTT. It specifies CASSQVNTDTQYF.